Below are 30 T cell receptor beta chains sequenced from a single sample in a study of CD8+CD57+ T cells in acquired aplastic anemia. For CDR3 and TCR beta VDJ profiling, genomic DNA was the template used. TCRdb itself ran the reads through MiXCR, one entry per CDR3 protein. The sample contains roughly 280,000 distinct CDR3 sequences, under 65% of which appear only once. All patients picked for sequencing had shown, by flow cytometry, an expansion of CD8+CD57+ cells. Sequenced material: sorted CD4+, CD8+, or CD8+CD57+ T cells (not recorded which) from PBMCs. The receptor set was obtained from a human donor with aplastic anemia.

V usage is TRBV7-8 and J usage is TRBJ2-7, with D possibly being TRBD1 or TRBD2 (7 bases each). Germline loops: CDR1 SGHVS, CDR2 FQNEAQ. There are 15 residues in the CDR3. Trimming removed 3 bases at V and 4 bases at J, with 16 bases between. The CDR3 nucleotides are TGTGCCAGCAGCTTGGGAGGGGGCAGCACATACGAGCAGTACTTC. Amino acids: CASSLGGGSTYEQYF.

V usage is TRBV3-1 and J usage is TRBJ1-2; TRBD1 might be the D (5 bases). The CDR3 extends over 12 amino acids. Germline values: CDR1 LGHDT, CDR2 YNNKEL (reference sequence). The germline V and J ends were trimmed by 7 bases and 3 bases, with 9 bases remaining between them. In DNA, the CDR3 is TGTGCCAGCACAGGGTGGGACTATGGCTACACCTTC. Amino acids: CASTGWDYGYTF.

V gene TRBV5-4 combines with J gene TRBJ2-7; no firm D call. The CDR3 sequence is 14 residues long. V lost 0 bases to trimming and J lost 0 bases, with 7 bases between them. Germline V lookup: CDR1 SGHNT, CDR2 YYREEE (reference sequence). CDR3 in amino acids: CASSLGPTSYEQYF. CDR3 in DNA: TGTGCCAGCAGCTTGGGGCCCACCTCCTACGAGCAGTACTTC. Drawing the rest from reference TRBV5-4 and TRBJ2-7, the complete variable domain is ETGVTQSPTHLIKTRGQQVTLRCSSQSGHNTVSWYQQALGQGPQFIFQYYREEENGRGNFPPRFSGLQFPNYSSELNVNALELDDSALYLCASSLGPTSYEQYFGPGTRLTVT.

This clonotype was detected only once. The chain couples TRBV10-3 to TRBJ1-2; 8 positions agree with TRBD1. Germline assignment: CDR1 ENHRY and CDR2 SYGVKD. The CDR3 extends over 15 amino acids. V shed 10 bases and J 5 bases; nucleotides not matched to a gene: 15. The CDR3 loop is CATSESGGAGYGYTF. CDR3 sequence (DNA): TGTGCCACTAGTGAGTCAGGGGGCGCAGGGTATGGCTACACCTTC.

V gene TRBV4-2 combines with J gene TRBJ2-1, with 11 nucleotides matching TRBD2. There are 15 residues in the CDR3. After removal of 0 bases from V and 7 bases from J, the junction contained 2 bases not matched to a gene. The germline gives CDR1 LGHNA, CDR2 YNFKEQ. Here the CDR3 DNA reads TGTGCCAGCAGCCAAGATACTAGCGGGGGAAATGAGCAGTTCTTC. Encoded protein: CASSQDTSGGNEQFF.

This clonotype was observed many times. The rearrangement joins TRBV7-9 to TRBJ1-6; 9 bases are a match to TRBD1. CDR1 is SEHNR and CDR2 is FQNEAQ in the germline V gene (reference sequence). After removal of 4 bases from V and 9 bases from J, the junction contained 7 bases not matched to a gene. There are 15 residues in the CDR3. The chain's CDR3 is CASSWWTGESSPLHF. The CDR3 DNA reads TGTGCCAGCAGCTGGTGGACAGGGGAGAGTTCACCCCTCCACTTT. The variable domain in full, completed from reference TRBV7-9 and TRBJ1-6, reads DTGVSQNPRHKITKRGQNVTFRCDPISEHNRLYWYRQTLGQGPEFLTYFQNEAQLEKSRLLSDRFSAERPKGSFSTLEIQRTEQGDSAMYLCASSWWTGESSPLHFGNGTRLTVT.

As to this clonotype: This clone may be a read error of a much larger clone one base away. The V call is TRBV5-8, the J call TRBJ1-2; D uncertain. Germline lookup yields CDR1 SGHTS and CDR2 YDEGEE. CDR3 length: 11 amino acids. The CDR3 DNA reads as TGTGCCAGCAGCTTTGACTATGGCTACGCCTTC. Its protein product is CASSFDYGYAF.

The chain joins TRBV7-9 to TRBJ2-3; a possible D gene is TRBD1 (6 bases). Trimming pared 5 bases from V and 1 base from J, leaving 16 bases between. The germline CDR1 and CDR2 sequences are SEHNR and FQNEAQ (reference sequence). CDR3 length: 16 residues. The DNA of the CDR3 is TGTGCCAGCAGCCCCGGCCAGGGGCGGGGCACAGATACGCAGTATTTT. Translation: CASSPGQGRGTDTQYF.

This clonotype showed up many times. This chain connects TRBV5-6 to TRBJ1-6; 10 positions match TRBD1. Germline CDR1 is SGHDT and CDR2 is YYEEEE. This CDR3 contains 18 residues. J was trimmed by 6 bases and V by 4 bases; bases with no gene match: 13. The CDR3 protein is CASSQGLGQGPFNSPLHF. CDR3 sequence (DNA): TGTGCCAGCAGCCAAGGATTGGGACAGGGGCCCTTTAATTCACCCCTCCACTTT.

In regard to this clonotype: Germline and junction disagree at one end, which may indicate a read error. The chain combines TRBV2 with TRBJ1-4, with D perhaps TRBD1 (6 bases). The germline V gene has CDR1 SNHLY and CDR2 FYNNEI. CDR3 length: 9 amino acids. Written as DNA, the CDR3 is TGTGCCAGCAGTAGGGAACAGGGTTTT. It codes for CASSREQGF. Using reference TRBV2 and TRBJ1-4 for the parts outside the CDR3, the full variable domain is EPEVTQTPSHQVTQMGQEVILRCVPISNHLYFYWYRQILGQKVEFLVSFYNNEISEKSEIFDDQFSVERPDGSNFTLKIRSTKLEDSAMYFCASSREQGFGSGTQLSVL.

CDR3: CASSSRTGSNYGYTIYF. The CDR3 nucleotides read TGTGCCAGCAGCTCCAGGACAGGGTCCAACTATGGCTACACCATATATTTT. This chain links TRBV7-2 with TRBJ1-3, with 8 positions matching TRBD1. The CDR3 loop spans 17 amino acids. CDR1 is SGHTA and CDR2 is FQGNSA in the germline V gene. Trimming cost V 4 bases and J 8 bases; bases outside gene matches: 16. Filled out from reference TRBV7-2 and TRBJ1-3, the complete variable domain reads GAGVSQSPSNKVTEKGKDVELRCDPISGHTALYWYRQSLGQGLEFLIYFQGNSAPDKSGLPSDRFSAERTGGSVSTLTIQRTQQEDSAVYLCASSSRTGSNYGYTIYFGEGSWLTVV.

As concerns this clonotype: It is likely a read error, because the conserved phenylalanine at the end of the CDR3 is missing. The chain recombines TRBV19 with TRBJ1-6; D might be TRBD1 (6 bases). Trimming took 7 bases from V and 10 from J, leaving 20 bases between them. CDR1 and CDR2 from the germline V gene are LNHDA and SQIVND (reference sequence). CDR3 length: 15 residues. CDR3 bases: TGTGCCAGTAACCCGAATGACAGGTGGTACTCACCCCTCCACTGT. It codes for CASNPNDRWYSPLHC.

This clonotype has ten or more counts. J is TRBJ1-3 and V is TRBV6-5; the D is unclear. Germline CDR1 is MNHEY and CDR2 is SVGAGI. There are 15 residues in the CDR3. V lost 4 bases and J lost 0, with 10 bases in between. The CDR3 loop is CASSFESRSGNTIYF. DNA for the CDR3: TGTGCCAGCAGTTTTGAATCACGCTCTGGAAACACCATATATTTT.

The chain links TRBV9 to TRBJ2-3; 13 bases are a match to TRBD2. CDR1 is SGDLS and CDR2 is YYNGEE in the germline V gene. V was clipped by 3 bases and J by 4 bases; unmatched bases: 2. CDR3 length: 15 residues. The CDR3: CASSELAGGSDTQYF. In DNA, the CDR3 is TGTGCCAGCAGCGAACTAGCGGGGGGGTCAGATACGCAGTATTTT.

This chain connects TRBV5-1 to TRBJ2-7, with D unclear. V lost 1 base and J 0 bases, leaving 8 bases between the germline ends. The CDR3 totals 14 residues. CDR1 and CDR2 (germline): SGHRS, YFSETQ. The CDR3 DNA sequence: TGCGCCAGCAGCTTGTTTGCAGCCTCCTACGAGCAGTACTTC. Encoded protein: CASSLFAASYEQYF.

CDR3 DNA: TGTGCCAGCAGTTTTTCCGGGACTACCAGAGATACGCAGTATTTT. It codes for CASSFSGTTRDTQYF. The rearrangement joins TRBV12-3 or TRBV12-4 to TRBJ2-3; 7 bases align to TRBD2. Germline trimming cut 3 bases from V and 5 bases from J; bases unmatched to any gene: 8. The CDR3 extends over 15 amino acids.

This clonotype was picked up a small number of times. The genes are TRBV5-1 and TRBJ2-1, with D perhaps assigned TRBD1 or TRBD2 (5 bases each). The V and J ends lost 4 bases and 5 bases respectively, with 10 bases between them. The CDR3 contains 13 residues. The germline V gene encodes CDR1 SGHRS and CDR2 YFSETQ. This CDR3 reads CASSPWGNNEQFF. The CDR3 nucleotides read TGCGCCAGCAGCCCCTGGGGGAACAATGAGCAGTTCTTC.

V usage is TRBV20-1 and J usage is TRBJ2-7, with 7 positions matching TRBD1. The CDR3 totals 15 residues. Trimming at V came to 1 base and at J to 5 bases, leaving 11 bases not matched to a gene. Germline CDR1 and CDR2: DFQATT and SNEGSKA (reference sequence). The DNA of the CDR3 is TGCAGTGCTAGAGGCACAGACAGGGAGCGAGACGAGCAGTACTTC. This codes for CSARGTDRERDEQYF.

This chain connects TRBV15 to TRBJ1-4, with D possibly being TRBD1 (5 bases). CDR3 length: 15 residues. V was shortened by 8 bases and J by 0 bases, with 13 bases between the two germline ends. Germline V CDR1 and CDR2: LNHNV, YYDKDF (reference sequence). The CDR3 DNA sequence: TGTGCCACCCGGGACGAGGGCCCAACTAATGAAAAACTGTTTTTT. It is translated as CATRDEGPTNEKLFF. Looking up the rest from reference TRBV15 and TRBJ1-4 gives the full variable domain: DAMVIQNPRYQVTQFGKPVTLSCSQTLNHNVMYWYQQKSSQAPKLLFHYYDKDFNNEADTPDNFQSRRPNTSFCFLDIRSPGLGDTAMYLCATRDEGPTNEKLFFGSGTQLSVL.

CDR3 amino acids: CSVDPTGPGGGYTF. The CDR3 DNA follows: TGCAGCGTTGACCCAACGGGGCCGGGAGGGGGCTACACCTTC. V gene TRBV29-1 combines with J gene TRBJ1-2; TRBD1 is a possible D gene (5 bases). Germline CDR1 is SQVTM and CDR2 is ANQGSEA. The CDR3 loop spans 14 amino acids. Trimming removed 3 bases from V and 8 bases from J, with 19 bases in between.

The V call is TRBV29-1, the J call TRBJ1-5; D call uncertain. Trimming took 5 bases from V and 2 from J, leaving 4 bases between them. Germline V gene sequence: CDR1 SQVTM, CDR2 ANQGSEA. The CDR3 is 11 residues long. The CDR3 nucleotides are TGCAGCGTTTCCGGCAATCAGCCCCAGCATTTT. The encoded protein is CSVSGNQPQHF.

The V call is TRBV20-1, the J call TRBJ2-3, with 10 bases fitting TRBD2. The CDR3 is 15 residues long. After removal of 6 bases from V and 4 bases from J, the junction contained 10 bases not matched to a gene. The germline gives CDR1 DFQATT, CDR2 SNEGSKA (reference sequence). This CDR3 is CSAESLAGDADTQYF. CDR3 DNA sequence: TGCAGTGCCGAGAGCCTAGCGGGGGATGCAGATACGCAGTATTTT.

The chain couples TRBV10-2 to TRBJ1-3, with D unclear. V lost 6 bases to trimming and J lost 4 bases, with 7 bases between them. The V gene's germline CDR1 is WSHSY and CDR2 SAAADI. The CDR3 contains 12 residues. The chain's CDR3 is CASRVPGNTIYF. The CDR3 nucleotides are TGCGCCAGCAGGGTACCCGGAAACACCATATATTTT.

The chain carries TRBV20-1 and TRBJ2-5; D remains unclear. This CDR3 is built from 13 residues. Trimming pared 3 bases from V and 3 bases from J, leaving 11 bases between. CDR1 is DFQATT, CDR2 SNEGSKA, per germline (reference sequence). The CDR3 DNA follows: TGCAGTGCTAGCCGGACGGTGGAAGAGACCCAGTACTTC. Translated: CSASRTVEETQYF.

The DNA of the CDR3 is TGCAGTGCTAGACGAACACTGGACGCCGCTCCTCACTTT. Translation: CSARRTLDAAPHF. The chain combines TRBV20-1 with TRBJ1-6, with D uncertain. Trimming shortened V by 2 bases and J by 19 bases, and 21 bases separated the two germline ends. This CDR3 spans 13 amino acids. Germline V gene lookup returns CDR1 DFQATT and CDR2 SNEGSKA (reference sequence).

This clonotype was recorded at least ten times. Here the CDR3 DNA reads TGTGCCAGCAGTTATTCTCCAGGACCGTCCTGGGAGCAGTACTTC. Amino acid sequence: CASSYSPGPSWEQYF. The rearrangement joins TRBV6-5 to TRBJ2-7; D is uncertain. Germline V gives CDR1 MNHEY, CDR2 SVGAGI. This CDR3 region has 15 residues. V shed 3 bases and J shed 7 bases, with 19 bases lying between them.

The chain joins TRBV9 to TRBJ2-3; TRBD2 agrees at 8 bases. The germline CDR1 and CDR2 sequences are SGDLS and YYNGEE. CDR3 length: 16 amino acids. V was pared by 0 bases and J by 0 bases, with 3 bases of the junction left unmatched. CDR3 in DNA: TGTGCCAGCAGCGTAGGTGCTAGCGGGAGCACAGATACGCAGTATTTT. This translates into CASSVGASGSTDTQYF.

The V gene is TRBV2, the J gene TRBJ2-4; possibly TRBD1 for D (6 bases). The length of the CDR3 is 23 residues. Germline lookup yields CDR1 SNHLY and CDR2 FYNNEI. V was clipped by 0 bases and J by 0 bases, with 30 bases between them. CDR3 in amino acids: CASSEALLGHHFLRQLAKNIQYF. CDR3 DNA sequence: TGTGCCAGCAGTGAAGCGCTTCTGGGACATCACTTCCTAAGACAGCTAGCCAAAAACATTCAGTACTTC.

The V and J genes are TRBV9 and TRBJ1-5, with D unclear. Trimming left V 5 bases short and J 6 bases short, with 12 bases between. Germline CDR1 reads SGDLS; CDR2 reads YYNGEE. This CDR3 spans 13 amino acids. This CDR3 reads CASSRSPGQPQHF. The CDR3 DNA is TGTGCCAGCAGTCGTAGTCCAGGTCAGCCCCAGCATTTT.

The chain couples TRBV11-2 to TRBJ1-4; D gene unclear. This CDR3 is built from 13 residues. Germline CDR1 reads SGHAT; CDR2 reads FQNNGV. With 1 base removed from V and 5 bases from J, the gap between germline ends came to 5 bases. This CDR3 is CASSLVRNEKLFF. The CDR3 nucleotides read TGTGCCAGCAGCTTAGTGAGGAATGAAAAACTGTTTTTT. The full variable domain, rest sourced from reference TRBV11-2 and TRBJ1-4, is EAGVAQSPRYKIIEKRQSVAFWCNPISGHATLYWYQQILGQGPKLLIQFQNNGVVDDSQLPKDRFSAERLKGVDSTLKIQPAKLEDSAVYLCASSLVRNEKLFFGSGTQLSVL.